This T cell receptor (beta chain) was identified in a study of yellow fever vaccine responses in identical twins. TCRdb re-analysed the RT-PCR reads in MiXCR, keeping a single row per CDR3 protein. The sample includes some 15,000 distinct CDR3 sequences, roughly 80% of them seen just once. The CDR3 runs 15 residues. In germline, CDR1 is SGHNT, CDR2 YENEEA. Trimming pared 2 bases from V and 0 bases from J, leaving 8 bases between. Study-level points and caveats: Among the twins, the vaccine T cell response reportedly seemed partly convergent and partly personalized.

In regard to this clonotype: Its specificity is unknown.

This chain joins TRBV11-3 and TRBJ2-1, with D unresolved. The sample was T cells from blood (PBMCs), unsorted or a sorted subset (not recorded which), taken before or after yellow fever vaccination (not recorded which). This TCR derives from a woman aged 18-35 years who received the yellow fever vaccine. The CDR3 protein is CASSLTLNSYNEQFF. The CDR3 DNA is TGTGCCAGCAGCTTAACTCTCAACTCCTACAATGAGCAGTTCTTC. The full variable domain, with the rest looked up from reference TRBV11-3 and TRBJ2-1, is EAGVVQSPRYKIIEKKQPVAFWCNPISGHNTLYWYLQNLGQGPELLIRYENEEAVDDSQLPKDRFSAERLKGVDSTLKIQPAELGDSAVYLCASSLTLNSYNEQFFGPGTRLTVL.